The 17 T cell receptor beta chains below all came from one sample that was sequenced in a study of T cell repertoires in cytomegalovirus infection. In TCRdb, the reads were re-called with MiXCR into one record per CDR3 protein. The table has nearly 650,000 distinct CDR3 sequences, less than 25% seen once. The source material was CD8+ T cells from PBMCs. The receptors derive from a human donor in good health (CMV status not recorded). Some clones in this sample may be carry-over from other donors' samples.

In this sample, this clonotype turned up a few times. J is TRBJ2-7 and V is TRBV20-1; D is possibly TRBD2 (7 bases). The V end was cut by 4 bases, the J end by 6 bases, with 19 bases between. The germline gives CDR1 DFQATT, CDR2 SNEGSKA (reference sequence). This CDR3 region has 14 residues. CDR3 region: CSANDAGGRGEQYF. Here the CDR3 DNA reads TGCAGTGCTAACGATGCCGGGGGGCGAGGCGAGCAGTACTTC.

This chain links TRBV18 with TRBJ2-5, with 11 bases fitting TRBD2. Germline CDR1 and CDR2: KGHSH and LQKENI. V shed 6 bases, J shed 3 bases, and the junction held 27 bases outside the gene matches. The CDR3 spans 22 residues. CDR3 loop: CASSSDWLAGGVITPGEETQYF. The CDR3 DNA reads as TGTGCCAGCTCCTCCGATTGGCTAGCGGGGGGCGTTATCACTCCCGGCGAAGAGACCCAGTACTTC.

The CDR3 DNA reads as TGTGCCAGTAGTATTCCCCGTCCTCTAGGATTGCAGATGAACACTGAAGCTTTCTTT. Its translation: CASSIPRPLGLQMNTEAFF. The chain joins TRBV19 to TRBJ1-1, with D unclear. Trimming pared 3 bases from V and 0 bases from J, leaving 23 bases between. CDR3 length: 19 residues. Germline loops: CDR1 LNHDA, CDR2 SQIVND (reference sequence). Using reference TRBV19 and TRBJ1-1 for the parts outside the CDR3, the full variable domain is DGGITQSPKYLFRKEGQNVTLSCEQNLNHDAMYWYRQDPGQGLRLIYYSQIVNDFQKGDIAEGYSVSREKKESFPLTVTSAQKNPTAFYLCASSIPRPLGLQMNTEAFFGQGTRLTVV.

This clonotype was picked up many times. The CDR3, as DNA: TGTGCCAGCAGCTACAGGGTTGATGAGCAGTTCTTC. This translates into CASSYRVDEQFF. This chain links TRBV7-9 with TRBJ2-1, with D maybe TRBD1 (6 bases). V lost 4 bases to trimming and J lost 8 bases, with 9 bases between them. CDR1 SEHNR and CDR2 FQNEAQ come from the germline V gene (reference sequence). This CDR3 has 12 residues.

This clonotype has only a few counts. The CDR3 nucleotides read TGTGCCAGCAGTTTCTCAAGAGATACGCAGTATTTT. Protein: CASSFSRDTQYF. The chain recombines TRBV12-3 or TRBV12-4 with TRBJ2-3; D is unresolved. The CDR3 totals 12 residues. V was trimmed by 3 bases and J by 5 bases, leaving 6 bases between them.

This clonotype was seen more than once but under ten times. This chain links TRBV19 with TRBJ2-1; D unclear. V was cut by 1 base and J by 8 bases, with 6 bases left in between. The CDR3 is 12 residues long. CDR1 is LNHDA, CDR2 SQIVND, per germline (reference sequence). CDR3 residues: CASSIVADEQFF. The CDR3 DNA sequence: TGTGCCAGTAGTATAGTTGCCGATGAGCAGTTCTTC.

This clonotype was seen many times. The chain is built from TRBV7-9 and TRBJ2-1, with 9 bases fitting TRBD1. Germline trimming cut 1 base from V and 5 bases from J; bases unmatched to any gene: 6. The germline V gene has CDR1 SEHNR and CDR2 FQNEAQ (reference sequence). This CDR3 has 16 residues. CDR3 coding DNA: TGTGCCAGCAGCTTAGTAAGTCGGACAGGGGACAATGAGCAGTTCTTC. This gives the protein CASSLVSRTGDNEQFF.

V and J are TRBV6-5 and TRBJ2-7; D may be TRBD1 (10 bases). V was clipped by 0 bases and J by 4 bases, with 19 bases between them. The germline gives CDR1 MNHEY, CDR2 SVGAGI. The CDR3 sequence is 17 residues long. CDR3 sequence: CASSYSPSGTGVYEQYF. The CDR3 DNA follows: TGTGCCAGCAGTTACTCCCCTAGCGGGACAGGGGTTTACGAGCAGTACTTC.

A remark on this clonotype: Given a much more abundant clone one base away, this may be a read error. V is TRBV7-2 and J is TRBJ2-3, with TRBD1 matching 9 bases. This CDR3 contains 15 residues. Germline trimming cut 11 bases from V and 4 bases from J; bases unmatched to any gene: 13. Germline lookup yields CDR1 SGHTA and CDR2 FQGNSA. The DNA for the CDR3 is TGTGCCGGCAACATCCGGGACAGGGTCGCAGATACGCAGTATTTT. It specifies CAGNIRDRVADTQYF.

The table lists this clonotype with a few counts. The chain joins TRBV29-1 to TRBJ1-1, with D maybe TRBD1 (5 bases). The CDR3 totals 11 residues. In germline, CDR1 is SQVTM, CDR2 ANQGSEA. V lost 4 bases, J lost 3 bases, and 6 bases lay in between. In DNA form, the CDR3 reads TGCAGCGTTGGGGGGGACACTGAAGCTTTCTTT. Translating gives CSVGGDTEAFF.

This clonotype was observed a handful of times. V usage is TRBV14 and J usage is TRBJ2-3; D possibly corresponds to TRBD1 (6 bases). Trimming cost V 3 bases and J 0 bases, with 10 bases left between them. The CDR3 consists of 15 residues. Germline lookup yields CDR1 SGHDN and CDR2 FVKESK. CDR3 in amino acids: CASSQDRTSTDTQYF. The CDR3 DNA sequence: TGTGCCAGCAGCCAGGACAGAACAAGCACAGATACGCAGTATTTT.

The V call is TRBV5-1, the J call TRBJ2-1; either TRBD1 or TRBD2 may supply D (5 bases each). The CDR3 loop spans 12 amino acids. The V gene's germline CDR1 is SGHRS and CDR2 YFSETQ. V lost 7 bases and J 6 bases, leaving 11 bases between the germline ends. As DNA, the CDR3 is TGCGCCAGCCGACAGCGGATCAATGAGCAGTTCTTC. Encoded protein: CASRQRINEQFF.

In the case of this clonotype: A much larger clonotype is one base distant, so this may be a read error. V and J are TRBV7-9 and TRBJ2-1; 9 bases are shared with TRBD1. Looked up from germline, CDR1 is SEHNR and CDR2 is FQNEAQ (reference sequence). This CDR3 is built from 15 residues. J gave up 7 bases and V 4 bases, and 8 bases lay outside the gene matches. CDR3 sequence reads: CASSSPRDRENEQFF. The CDR3 DNA reads as TGTGCCAGCAGCTCCCCACGGGACAGGGAAAATGAGCAGTTCTTC.

This clonotype showed up many times. The chain employs TRBV10-3 and TRBJ2-7; TRBD1 agrees at 7 bases. Trimming removed 6 bases from V and 4 bases from J; junction bases left unmatched: 18. This CDR3 is 17 amino acids long. Looked up from germline, CDR1 is ENHRY and CDR2 is SYGVKD. CDR3 sequence (DNA): TGTGCCATCAGCCATTCACCGCAAACAGGGGTTAAGTACGAGCAGTACGTC. This encodes CAISHSPQTGVKYEQYV.

Turning to this clonotype: The missing conserved phenylalanine or tryptophan at the end of this CDR3 makes a read error likely. The J gene is TRBJ2-1, the V gene TRBV4-1, with 9 bases aligning to TRBD2. After removal of 6 bases from V and 5 bases from J, the junction contained 17 bases not matched to a gene. In germline, CDR1 is MGHRA, CDR2 YSYEKL. The CDR3 consists of 18 residues. This chain's CDR3 is CASSLWIAGAPRNNEQFS. CDR3 DNA: TGCGCCAGCAGTCTTTGGATAGCGGGGGCTCCCAGGAACAATGAGCAGTTCTCC.

This clonotype has a count of ten or more. The chain is built from TRBV7-8 and TRBJ2-2; 9 positions match TRBD1. The CDR3 totals 16 residues. V was clipped by 3 bases and J by 3 bases; unmatched bases: 5. The germline V gene encodes CDR1 SGHVS and CDR2 FQNEAQ. In DNA form, the CDR3 reads TGTGCCAGCAGCTTGGGGGACAGGGACTACACCGGGGAGCTGTTTTTT. It specifies CASSLGDRDYTGELFF.

This clonotype has a count of ten or more. The gene calls are TRBV7-9 and TRBJ2-7, with 7 bases that match TRBD1. CDR1 SEHNR and CDR2 FQNEAQ come from the germline V gene (reference sequence). The CDR3 is 14 amino acids. J was trimmed by 5 bases and V by 5 bases; bases with no gene match: 9. Here the CDR3 reads CASSMNRGDDEQYV. CDR3 DNA sequence: TGTGCCAGCAGCATGAACAGGGGTGACGACGAGCAGTACGTC.